Sequencing of this T cell receptor (beta chain) was carried out in a study of T cell responses to AZD1222 COVID-19 vaccine. There are 13 residues in the CDR3. The germline gives CDR1 SEHNR, CDR2 FQNEAQ (reference sequence). V shed 6 bases and J shed 4 bases, with 11 bases lying between them. Measured with immunoSEQ multiplex PCR; TCRdb has only the in-frame clones, and not every one. The data contain roughly 110,000 clones, approximately 90% of them singletons. The receptor was derived from an adult who received the AZD1222 COVID-19 vaccine. The rearrangement links TRBV7-9 to TRBJ2-3, with D perhaps TRBD2 (6 bases). Sequences were derived from peripheral blood, sampled 28 days after the second AZD1222 dose. The CDR3 protein is CASREGSPDTQYF. The CDR3 nucleotides are TGTGCCAGCAGGGAGGGTTCTCCAGATACGCAGTATTTT.